Listed below are T cell receptor beta chains from one sample, sequenced in a study of blood T cell repertoires in COVID-19. Produced via immunoSEQ multiplex PCR; TCRdb's table is partial and in-frame only. The sample lists 150,000 to 200,000 clones, around three quarters occurring once. The sequenced sample consisted of peripheral blood. The receptors derive from a man aged 60-69 years with active or convalescent COVID-19. Both conserved end residues are part of each CDR3. The D gene is left open where the match is weak. A row's size may be missing; if present it is once, few, many or a size class.

J gene: TRBJ2-2; clone size: .; V gene: TRBV29-1; D gene: .; CDR3 DNA: TGCAGCGTGTTCCGGGGCACCGGGGAGCTGTTTTTT; CDR3 protein: CSVFRGTGELFF
J gene: TRBJ2-1; clone size: .; V gene: TRBV12-3/TRBV12-4; D gene: .; CDR3 DNA: TGTGCCTCAGATCGAGCGGCTTACAATGAGCAGTTCTTC; CDR3 protein: CASDRAAYNEQFF
J gene: TRBJ2-1; clone size: .; V gene: TRBV5-4; D gene: TRBD2; CDR3 DNA: TGTGCCAGCAGCATGGGACTAGCGGGAATTGGGAATGAGCAGTTCTTC; CDR3 protein: CASSMGLAGIGNEQFF
J gene: TRBJ2-5; clone size: .; V gene: TRBV29-1; D gene: TRBD2; CDR3 DNA: TGCAGCGTTGCCCCCGGGACTAGGGGGGAGACCCAGTACTTC; CDR3 protein: CSVAPGTRGETQYF
J gene: TRBJ2-2; clone size: .; V gene: TRBV6-6; D gene: TRBD2; CDR3 DNA: TGTGCCAGCAGACCAGCGGGAGCGGCCGGGGAGCTGTTTTTT; CDR3 protein: CASRPAGAAGELFF
J gene: TRBJ2-3; clone size: .; V gene: TRBV27; D gene: TRBD2; CDR3 DNA: TGTGCCAGCAGTTCGACCGGGACTAGCGGGGGGCGAACAGATACGCAGTATTTT; CDR3 protein: CASSSTGTSGGRTDTQYF
J gene: TRBJ1-5; clone size: .; V gene: TRBV19; D gene: .; CDR3 DNA: TGTGCCAGTAGTATAGGGCGGAATCAGCCCCAGCATTTT; CDR3 protein: CASSIGRNQPQHF
J gene: TRBJ2-2; clone size: .; V gene: TRBV30; D gene: .; CDR3 DNA: TGTGCCTGGAGTGTACTTGATACCGGGGAGCTGTTTTTT; CDR3 protein: CAWSVLDTGELFF
J gene: TRBJ1-3; clone size: .; V gene: TRBV28; D gene: TRBD1; CDR3 DNA: TGTGCCAGCTCCGGGACAGAAGACTCTGGAAACACCATATATTTT; CDR3 protein: CASSGTEDSGNTIYF
J gene: TRBJ2-1; clone size: .; V gene: TRBV7-9; D gene: .; CDR3 DNA: TGTGCCAGCAGCTTAGCGCTCTATAATGAGCAGTTCTTC; CDR3 protein: CASSLALYNEQFF
J gene: TRBJ1-3; clone size: .; V gene: TRBV7-6; D gene: .; CDR3 DNA: TGTGCCAGTAGCAGGAGCTCTGGAAACACCATATATTTT; CDR3 protein: CASSRSSGNTIYF
J gene: TRBJ2-5; clone size: .; V gene: TRBV7-2; D gene: .; CDR3 DNA: TGTGCCAGCAGCTTAGTTATAGCAGGGGCCCAAGAGACCCAGTACTTC; CDR3 protein: CASSLVIAGAQETQYF
J gene: TRBJ2-2; clone size: many; V gene: TRBV7-3; D gene: TRBD2; CDR3 DNA: TGTGCCAGCAGCTTAAGTGCGGGAGTGGCCGGGGAGCTGTTTTTT; CDR3 protein: CASSLSAGVAGELFF
J gene: TRBJ2-2; clone size: few; V gene: TRBV11-2; D gene: .; CDR3 DNA: TGTGCCAGCAGCCCCGGGACTTTCACCGGGGAGCTGTTTTTT; CDR3 protein: CASSPGTFTGELFF
J gene: TRBJ2-2; clone size: .; V gene: TRBV24-1; D gene: .; CDR3 DNA: TGTGCCACCAGTGAGGAGGGGGGGACCGGGGAGCTGTTTTTT; CDR3 protein: CATSEEGGTGELFF